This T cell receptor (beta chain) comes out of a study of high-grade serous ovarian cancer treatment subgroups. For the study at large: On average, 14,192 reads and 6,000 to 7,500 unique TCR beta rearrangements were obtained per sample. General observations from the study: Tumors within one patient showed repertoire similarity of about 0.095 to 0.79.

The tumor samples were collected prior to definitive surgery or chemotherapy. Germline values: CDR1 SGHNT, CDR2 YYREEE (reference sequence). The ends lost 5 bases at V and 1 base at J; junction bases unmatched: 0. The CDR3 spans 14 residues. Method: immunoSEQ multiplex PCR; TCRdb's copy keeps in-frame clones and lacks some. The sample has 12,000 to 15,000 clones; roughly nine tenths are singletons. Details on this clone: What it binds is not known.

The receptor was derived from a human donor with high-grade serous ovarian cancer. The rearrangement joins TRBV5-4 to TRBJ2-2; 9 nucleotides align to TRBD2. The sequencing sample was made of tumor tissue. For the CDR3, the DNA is TGTGCCAGCAGACTAGCGGGGAACACCGGGGAGCTGTTTTTT. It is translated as CASRLAGNTGELFF.